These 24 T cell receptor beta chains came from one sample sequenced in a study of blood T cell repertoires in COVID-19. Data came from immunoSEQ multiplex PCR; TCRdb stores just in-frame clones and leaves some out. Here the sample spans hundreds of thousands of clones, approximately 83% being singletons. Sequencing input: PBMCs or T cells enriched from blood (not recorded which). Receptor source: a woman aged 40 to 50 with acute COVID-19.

In nucleotides, the CDR3 is TGTGCCAGCAGCACGGGACAGCACTACGAGCAGTACTTC. Residues: CASSTGQHYEQYF. V and J are TRBV12-3 or TRBV12-4 and TRBJ2-7, with 7 bases identical to TRBD1. J was trimmed by 3 bases and V by 6 bases; bases with no gene match: 5. The CDR3 extends over 13 amino acids.

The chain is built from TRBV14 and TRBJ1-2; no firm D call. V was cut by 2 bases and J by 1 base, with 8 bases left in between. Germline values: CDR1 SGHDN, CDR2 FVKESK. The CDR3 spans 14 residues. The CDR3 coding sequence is TGTGCCAGCAGCCAACGGTCCAATAACTATGGCTACACCTTC. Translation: CASSQRSNNYGYTF.

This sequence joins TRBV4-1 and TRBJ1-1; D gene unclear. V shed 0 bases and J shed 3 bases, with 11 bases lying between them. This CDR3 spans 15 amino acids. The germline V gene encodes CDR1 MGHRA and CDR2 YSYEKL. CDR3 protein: CASSQEMRGDTEAFF. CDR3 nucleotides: TGCGCCAGCAGCCAAGAAATGAGAGGAGACACTGAAGCTTTCTTT.

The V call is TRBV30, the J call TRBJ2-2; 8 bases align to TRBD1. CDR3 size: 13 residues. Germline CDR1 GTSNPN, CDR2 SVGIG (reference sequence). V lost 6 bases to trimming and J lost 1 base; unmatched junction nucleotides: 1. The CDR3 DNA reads TGTGCCTGCGGGACAGGGAACACCGGGGAGCTGTTTTTT. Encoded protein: CACGTGNTGELFF.

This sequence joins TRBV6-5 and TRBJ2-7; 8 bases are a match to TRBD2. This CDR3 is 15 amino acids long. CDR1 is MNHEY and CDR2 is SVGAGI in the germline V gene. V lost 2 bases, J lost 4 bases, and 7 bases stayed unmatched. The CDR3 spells CASSYRSGSTYEQYF. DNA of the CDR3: TGTGCCAGCAGTTACAGAAGCGGGAGTACATACGAGCAGTACTTC.

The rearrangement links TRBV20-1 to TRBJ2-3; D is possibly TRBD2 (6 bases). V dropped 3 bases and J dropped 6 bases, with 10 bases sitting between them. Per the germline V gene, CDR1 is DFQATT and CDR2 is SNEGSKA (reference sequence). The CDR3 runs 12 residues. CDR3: CSASGGFDTQYF. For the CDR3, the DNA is TGCAGTGCTAGTGGAGGGTTTGATACGCAGTATTTT.

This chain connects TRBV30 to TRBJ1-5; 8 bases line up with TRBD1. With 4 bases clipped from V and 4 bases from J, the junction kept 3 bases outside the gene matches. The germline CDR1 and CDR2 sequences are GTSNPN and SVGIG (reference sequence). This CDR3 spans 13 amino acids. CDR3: CAWTGGRNQPQHF. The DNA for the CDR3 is TGTGCCTGGACAGGGGGCCGAAATCAGCCCCAGCATTTT. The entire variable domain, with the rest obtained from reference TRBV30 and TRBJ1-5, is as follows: SQTIHQWPATLVQPVGSPLSLECTVEGTSNPNLYWYRQAAGRGLQLLFYSVGIGQISSEVPQNLSASRPQDRQFILSSKKLLLSDSGFYLCAWTGGRNQPQHFGDGTRLSIL.

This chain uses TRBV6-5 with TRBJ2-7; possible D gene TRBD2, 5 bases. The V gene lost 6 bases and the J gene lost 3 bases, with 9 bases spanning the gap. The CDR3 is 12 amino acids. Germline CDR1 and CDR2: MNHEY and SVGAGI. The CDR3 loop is CASRTTNYEQYF. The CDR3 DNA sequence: TGTGCCAGCAGGACTACTAACTACGAGCAGTACTTC.

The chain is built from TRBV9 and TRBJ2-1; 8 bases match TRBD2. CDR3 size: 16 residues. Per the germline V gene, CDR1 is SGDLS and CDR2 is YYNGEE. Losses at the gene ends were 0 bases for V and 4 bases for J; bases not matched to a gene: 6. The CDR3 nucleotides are TGTGCCAGCAGCGTAGAGGGGACTAGTATTTACAATGAGCAGTTCTTC. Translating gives CASSVEGTSIYNEQFF.

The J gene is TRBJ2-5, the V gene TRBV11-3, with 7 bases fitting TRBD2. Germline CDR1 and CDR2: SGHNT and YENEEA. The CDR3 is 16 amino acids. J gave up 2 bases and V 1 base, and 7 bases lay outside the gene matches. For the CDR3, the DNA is TGTGCCAGCAGCTTAGGATTTAGCGGGCCTCAAGAGACCCAGTACTTC. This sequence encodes CASSLGFSGPQETQYF.

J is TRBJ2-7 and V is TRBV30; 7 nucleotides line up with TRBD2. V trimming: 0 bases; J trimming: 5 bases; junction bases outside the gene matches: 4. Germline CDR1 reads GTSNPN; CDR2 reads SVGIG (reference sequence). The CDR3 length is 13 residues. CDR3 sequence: CAWSVGLADEQYF. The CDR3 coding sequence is TGTGCCTGGAGTGTAGGGCTAGCGGACGAGCAGTACTTC.

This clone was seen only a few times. CDR3 loop: CASSAGQGAEEQYF. DNA of the CDR3: TGTGCCAGCAGCGCGGGACAGGGGGCAGAGGAGCAGTACTTC. V is TRBV9 and J is TRBJ2-7; 12 bases line up with TRBD1. This CDR3 comprises 14 residues. The V and J ends lost 3 bases and 7 bases, in that order; junction bases with no gene match: 5. CDR1 and CDR2 from the germline V gene are SGDLS and YYNGEE.

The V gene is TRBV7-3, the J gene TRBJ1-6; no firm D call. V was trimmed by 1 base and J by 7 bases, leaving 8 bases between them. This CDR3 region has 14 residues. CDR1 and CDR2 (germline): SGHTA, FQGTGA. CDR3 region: CASSLKGGNSPLHF. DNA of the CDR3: TGTGCCAGCAGCTTAAAGGGAGGAAATTCACCCCTCCACTTT.

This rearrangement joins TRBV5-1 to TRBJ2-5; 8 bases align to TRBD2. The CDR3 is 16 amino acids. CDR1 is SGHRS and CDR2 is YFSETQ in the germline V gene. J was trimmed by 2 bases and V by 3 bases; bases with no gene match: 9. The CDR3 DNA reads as TGCGCCAGCAGCTCGCGACCGGGAGGGCCACAAGAGACCCAGTACTTC. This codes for CASSSRPGGPQETQYF.

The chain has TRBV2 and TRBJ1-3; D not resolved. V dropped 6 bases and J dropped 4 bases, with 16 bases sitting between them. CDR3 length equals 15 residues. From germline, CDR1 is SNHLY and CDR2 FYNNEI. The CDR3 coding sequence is TGTGCCAGCAGCGCCCAGCCAGGTTCCGGAAACACCATATATTTT. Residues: CASSAQPGSGNTIYF.

The CDR3 is CAWSYRGRENTIYF. The CDR3 nucleotides read TGTGCCTGGAGTTACAGGGGGAGGGAAAACACCATATATTTT. This chain uses TRBV30 with TRBJ1-3, with 8 bases that match TRBD1. CDR3 length: 14 residues. With 2 bases clipped from V and 6 bases from J, the junction kept 6 bases outside the gene matches. Germline loops: CDR1 GTSNPN, CDR2 SVGIG (reference sequence).

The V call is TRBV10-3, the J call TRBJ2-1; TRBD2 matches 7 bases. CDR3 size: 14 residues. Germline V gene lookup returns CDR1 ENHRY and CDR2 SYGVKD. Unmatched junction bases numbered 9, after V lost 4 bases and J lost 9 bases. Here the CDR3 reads CAISAQGGRGEQFF. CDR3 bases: TGTGCCATCAGTGCCCAAGGAGGGAGGGGTGAGCAGTTCTTC.

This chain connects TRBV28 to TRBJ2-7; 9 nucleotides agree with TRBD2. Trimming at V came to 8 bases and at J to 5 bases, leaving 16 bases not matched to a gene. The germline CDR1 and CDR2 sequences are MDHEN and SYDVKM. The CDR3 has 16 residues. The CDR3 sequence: CASCAGGGSGSHEQYF. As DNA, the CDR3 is TGTGCCAGCTGCGCAGGGGGTGGTAGCGGGAGTCACGAGCAGTACTTC.

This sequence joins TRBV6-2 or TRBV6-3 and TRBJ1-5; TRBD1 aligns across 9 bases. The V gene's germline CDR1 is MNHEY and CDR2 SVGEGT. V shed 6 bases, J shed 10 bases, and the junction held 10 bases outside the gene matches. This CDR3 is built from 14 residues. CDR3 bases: TGTGCCAGCAGCAGTGGACAGGGGACGAGTCCCCAGCATTTT. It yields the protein CASSSGQGTSPQHF.

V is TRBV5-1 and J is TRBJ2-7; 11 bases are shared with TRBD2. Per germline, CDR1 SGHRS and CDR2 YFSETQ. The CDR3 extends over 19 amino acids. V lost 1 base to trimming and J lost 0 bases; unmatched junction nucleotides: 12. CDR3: CASSLFGLATSGGSYEQYF. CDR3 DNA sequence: TGCGCCAGCAGCTTGTTTGGCCTCGCAACTAGCGGGGGCTCCTACGAGCAGTACTTC.

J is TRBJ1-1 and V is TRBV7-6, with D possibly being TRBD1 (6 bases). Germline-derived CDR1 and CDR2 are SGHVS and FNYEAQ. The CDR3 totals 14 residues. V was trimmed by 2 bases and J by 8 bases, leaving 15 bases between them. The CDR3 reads CASSLQAATGEAFF. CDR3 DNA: TGTGCCAGCAGCTTACAAGCCGCAACAGGGGAAGCTTTCTTT.

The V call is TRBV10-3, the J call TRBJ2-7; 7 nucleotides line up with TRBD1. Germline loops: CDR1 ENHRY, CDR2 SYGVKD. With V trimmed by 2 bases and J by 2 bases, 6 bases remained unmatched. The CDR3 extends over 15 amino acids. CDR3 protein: CAISEGSQGAYEQYF. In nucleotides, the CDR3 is TGTGCCATCAGTGAGGGGTCCCAGGGGGCCTACGAGCAGTACTTC.

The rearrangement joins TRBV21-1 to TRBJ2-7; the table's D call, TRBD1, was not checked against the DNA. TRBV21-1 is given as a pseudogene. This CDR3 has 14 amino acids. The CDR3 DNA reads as TGTGCCAGCAGCAAACCCGGACAGCCCTACGAGCAGTACTTC. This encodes CASSKPGQPYEQYF.

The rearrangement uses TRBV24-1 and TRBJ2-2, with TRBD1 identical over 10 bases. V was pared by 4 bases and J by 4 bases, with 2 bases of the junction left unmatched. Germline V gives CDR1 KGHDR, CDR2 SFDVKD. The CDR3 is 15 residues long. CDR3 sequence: CATSERTGGTGELFF. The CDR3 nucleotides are TGTGCCACCAGTGAGAGGACAGGGGGCACCGGGGAGCTGTTTTTT.